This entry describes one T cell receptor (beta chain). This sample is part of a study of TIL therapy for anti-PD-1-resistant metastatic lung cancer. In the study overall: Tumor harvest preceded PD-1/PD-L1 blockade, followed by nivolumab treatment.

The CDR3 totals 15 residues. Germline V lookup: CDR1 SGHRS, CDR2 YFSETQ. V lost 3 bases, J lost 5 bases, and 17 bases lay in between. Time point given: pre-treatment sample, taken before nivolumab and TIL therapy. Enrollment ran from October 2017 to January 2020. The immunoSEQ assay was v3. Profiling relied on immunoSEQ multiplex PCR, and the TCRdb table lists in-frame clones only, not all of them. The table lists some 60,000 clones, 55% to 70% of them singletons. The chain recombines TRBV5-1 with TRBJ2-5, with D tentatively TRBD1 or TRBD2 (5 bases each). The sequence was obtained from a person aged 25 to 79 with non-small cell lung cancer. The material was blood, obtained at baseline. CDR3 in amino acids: CASSSGTSRYETQYF. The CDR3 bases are TGCGCCAGCAGCTCCGGGACCAGCCGGTATGAGACCCAGTACTTC.